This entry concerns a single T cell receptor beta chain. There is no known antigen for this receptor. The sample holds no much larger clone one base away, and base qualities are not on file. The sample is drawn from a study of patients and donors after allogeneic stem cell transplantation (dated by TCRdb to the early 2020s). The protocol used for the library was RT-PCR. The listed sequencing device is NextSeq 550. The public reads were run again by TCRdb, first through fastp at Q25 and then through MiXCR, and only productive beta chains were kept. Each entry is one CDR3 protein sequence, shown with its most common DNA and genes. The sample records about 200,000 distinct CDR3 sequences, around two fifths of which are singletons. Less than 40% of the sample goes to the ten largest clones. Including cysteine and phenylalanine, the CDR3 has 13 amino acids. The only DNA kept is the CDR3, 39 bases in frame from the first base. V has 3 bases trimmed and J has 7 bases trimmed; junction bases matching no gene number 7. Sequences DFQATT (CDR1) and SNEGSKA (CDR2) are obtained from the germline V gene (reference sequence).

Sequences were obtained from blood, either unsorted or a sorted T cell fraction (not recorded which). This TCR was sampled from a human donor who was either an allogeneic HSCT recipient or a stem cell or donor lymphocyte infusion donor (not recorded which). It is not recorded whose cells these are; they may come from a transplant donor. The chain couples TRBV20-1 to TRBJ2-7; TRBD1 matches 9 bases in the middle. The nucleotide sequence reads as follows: TGCAGTGCTAGTTGGGACAGGGCTTCTGAGCAGTACTTC. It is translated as CSASWDRASEQYF.